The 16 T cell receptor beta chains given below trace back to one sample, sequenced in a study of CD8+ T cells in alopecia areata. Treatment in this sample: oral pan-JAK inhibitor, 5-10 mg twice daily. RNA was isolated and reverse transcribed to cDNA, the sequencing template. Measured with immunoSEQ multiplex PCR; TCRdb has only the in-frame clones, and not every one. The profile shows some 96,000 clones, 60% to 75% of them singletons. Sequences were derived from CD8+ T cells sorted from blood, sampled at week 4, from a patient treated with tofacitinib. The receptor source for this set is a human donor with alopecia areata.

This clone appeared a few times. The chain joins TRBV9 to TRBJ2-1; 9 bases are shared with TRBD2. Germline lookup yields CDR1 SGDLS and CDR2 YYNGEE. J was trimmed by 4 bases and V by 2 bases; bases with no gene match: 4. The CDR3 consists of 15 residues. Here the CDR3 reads CASSVPLAGYNEQFF. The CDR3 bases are TGTGCCAGCAGCGTTCCGCTAGCGGGGTACAATGAGCAGTTCTTC.

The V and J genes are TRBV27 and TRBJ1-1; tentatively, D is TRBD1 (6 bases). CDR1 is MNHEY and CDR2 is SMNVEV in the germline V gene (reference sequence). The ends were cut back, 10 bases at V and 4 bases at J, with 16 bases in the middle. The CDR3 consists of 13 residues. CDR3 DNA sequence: TGTGCCATGGGGGCGGGGGGAGTCACTGAAGCTTTCTTT. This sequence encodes CAMGAGGVTEAFF.

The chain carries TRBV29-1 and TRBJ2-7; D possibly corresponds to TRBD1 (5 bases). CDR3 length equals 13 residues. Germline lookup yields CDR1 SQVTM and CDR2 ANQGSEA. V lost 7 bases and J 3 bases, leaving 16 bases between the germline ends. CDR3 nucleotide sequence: TGCAGCGCTACTGGCGCAGGGCGCTACGAGCAGTACTTC. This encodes CSATGAGRYEQYF.

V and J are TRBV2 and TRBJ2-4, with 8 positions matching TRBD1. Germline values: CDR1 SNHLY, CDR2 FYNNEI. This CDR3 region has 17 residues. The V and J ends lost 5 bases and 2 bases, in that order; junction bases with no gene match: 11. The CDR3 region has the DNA TGTGCCAGCAGTTTCCCGGACAGGGAATATCCCAAAAACATTCAGTACTTC. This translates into CASSFPDREYPKNIQYF.

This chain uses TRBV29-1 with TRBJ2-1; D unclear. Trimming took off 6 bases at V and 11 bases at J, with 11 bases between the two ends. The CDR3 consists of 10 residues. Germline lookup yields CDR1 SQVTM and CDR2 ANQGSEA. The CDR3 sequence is CSVDKSKQFF. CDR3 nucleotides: TGCAGCGTCGACAAATCGAAGCAGTTCTTC.

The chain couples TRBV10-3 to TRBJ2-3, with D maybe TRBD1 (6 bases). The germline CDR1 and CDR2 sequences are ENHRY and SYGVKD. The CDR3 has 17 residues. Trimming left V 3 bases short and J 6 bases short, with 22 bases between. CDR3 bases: TGTGCCATCAGTGACCCGACCGGGACAAAGGGCCACGATACGCAGTATTTT. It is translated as CAISDPTGTKGHDTQYF.

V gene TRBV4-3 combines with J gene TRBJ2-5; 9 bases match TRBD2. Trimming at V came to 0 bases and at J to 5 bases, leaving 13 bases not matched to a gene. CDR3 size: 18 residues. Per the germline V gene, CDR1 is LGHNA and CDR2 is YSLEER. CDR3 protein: CASSQDSPSGMMGETQYF. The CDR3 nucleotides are TGCGCCAGCAGCCAAGATTCTCCTAGCGGGATGATGGGGGAGACCCAGTACTTC.

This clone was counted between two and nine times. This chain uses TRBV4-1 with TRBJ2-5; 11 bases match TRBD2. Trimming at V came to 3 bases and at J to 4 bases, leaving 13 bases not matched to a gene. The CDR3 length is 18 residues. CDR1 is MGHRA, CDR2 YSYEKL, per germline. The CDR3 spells CASSQDLAGGHPRETQYF. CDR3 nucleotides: TGCGCCAGCAGCCAGGATCTAGCGGGGGGACACCCCCGAGAGACCCAGTACTTC.

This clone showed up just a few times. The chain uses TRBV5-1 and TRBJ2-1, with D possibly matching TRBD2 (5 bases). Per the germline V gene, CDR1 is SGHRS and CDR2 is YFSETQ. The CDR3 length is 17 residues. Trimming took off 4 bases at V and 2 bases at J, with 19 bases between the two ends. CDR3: CASSPIRSGGAYNEQFF. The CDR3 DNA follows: TGCGCCAGCAGCCCGATTCGAAGCGGAGGAGCCTACAATGAGCAGTTCTTC.

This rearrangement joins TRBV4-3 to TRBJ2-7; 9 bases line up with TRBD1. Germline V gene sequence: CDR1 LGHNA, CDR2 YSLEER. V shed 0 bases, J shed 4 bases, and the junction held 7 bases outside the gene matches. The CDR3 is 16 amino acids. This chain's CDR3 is CASSQDLEGQGYEQYF. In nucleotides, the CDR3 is TGCGCCAGCAGCCAAGATCTTGAGGGACAGGGATACGAGCAGTACTTC.

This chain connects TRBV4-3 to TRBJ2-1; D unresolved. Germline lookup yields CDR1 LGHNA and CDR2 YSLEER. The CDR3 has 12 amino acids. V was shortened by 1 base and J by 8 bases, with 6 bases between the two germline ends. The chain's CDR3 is CASSQAQDEQFF. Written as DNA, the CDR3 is TGCGCCAGCAGCCAAGCTCAAGATGAGCAGTTCTTC.

CDR3 region: CASSLDPGANVLTF. The CDR3 DNA is TGTGCCAGCAGCTTGGATCCTGGGGCCAACGTCCTGACTTTC. This chain links TRBV5-4 with TRBJ2-6; D unresolved. The length of the CDR3 is 14 residues. Germline V gene sequence: CDR1 SGHNT, CDR2 YYREEE (reference sequence). Trimming removed 0 bases at V and 2 bases at J, with 3 bases between.

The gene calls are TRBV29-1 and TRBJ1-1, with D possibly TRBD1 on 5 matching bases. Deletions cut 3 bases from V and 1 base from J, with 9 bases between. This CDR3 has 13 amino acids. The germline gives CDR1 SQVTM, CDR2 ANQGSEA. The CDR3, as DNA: TGCAGCGTTGACGCCGGGGGGAACACTGAAGCTTTCTTT. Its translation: CSVDAGGNTEAFF.

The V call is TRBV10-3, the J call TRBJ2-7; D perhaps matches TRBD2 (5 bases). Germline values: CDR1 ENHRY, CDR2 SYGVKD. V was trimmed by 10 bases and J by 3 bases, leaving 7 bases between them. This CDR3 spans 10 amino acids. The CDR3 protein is CATRDYEQYF. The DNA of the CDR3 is TGTGCCACCCGGGACTACGAGCAGTACTTC.

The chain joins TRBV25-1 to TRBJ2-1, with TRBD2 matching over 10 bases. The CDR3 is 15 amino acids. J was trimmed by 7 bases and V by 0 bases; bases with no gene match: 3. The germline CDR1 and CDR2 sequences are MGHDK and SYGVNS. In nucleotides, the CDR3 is TGTGCCAGCAGTGAATATATAGCGGGGGGAAATGAGCAGTTCTTC. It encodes CASSEYIAGGNEQFF.

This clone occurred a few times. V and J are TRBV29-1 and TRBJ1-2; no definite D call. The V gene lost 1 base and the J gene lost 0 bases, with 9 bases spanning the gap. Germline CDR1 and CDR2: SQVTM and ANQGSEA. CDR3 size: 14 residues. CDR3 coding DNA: TGCAGCGTTGAAGTCGAGGGTTCTAACTATGGCTACACCTTC. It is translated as CSVEVEGSNYGYTF.